The text below deals with one TCR beta chain. The target antigen is unknown. This sample was taken from a study of blood T cells in healthy people across ages. Germline V gene sequence: CDR1 SGHTA, CDR2 FQGNSA. CDR3 length: 17 residues. Trimming took 10 bases from V and 3 from J; bases not matched to a gene: 16. Broader study findings: Strongly correlated with naive T cell percentage was TCR beta diversity.

For the second PCR, which ran for about 7 to 11 cycles, a sample-barcoded 5' primer and a J-beta primer mix were used. TCRdb fed the 5' RACE reads into MiXCR, producing one record per CDR3 protein. Among about 810,000 distinct CDR3 sequences, 30% to 45% were seen once, and the ten largest hold 10% to 15%. Sequenced material: blood. The chain combines TRBV7-2 with TRBJ1-2, with TRBD1 identical over 11 bases. The receptor comes from a man aged 18 to 30 in good health. This chain's CDR3 is CANKNPGQGGDYYGYTF. The DNA for the CDR3 is TGTGCCAACAAAAATCCGGGACAGGGGGGAGACTACTATGGCTACACCTTC.